These 20 T cell receptor beta chains were sequenced from one sample in a study of blood T cell repertoires in COVID-19. Repertoires were generated with immunoSEQ multiplex PCR, while TCRdb's copy carries only in-frame clones and drops some. The sample comprises 200,000 to 250,000 clones, 65% to 90% of which are singletons, and about 4.5% rests with the top ten. Sequencing was performed on PBMCs or T cells enriched from blood (not recorded which). Source of these receptors: a woman aged 25 to 39 who had been exposed to COVID-19.

V gene TRBV11-1 combines with J gene TRBJ1-1, with D hard to call. This CDR3 region has 14 residues. Germline V gene sequence: CDR1 SGHAT, CDR2 FQDESV (reference sequence). V shed 1 base and J shed 1 base, with 7 bases lying between them. CDR3 residues: CASSLERRNTEAFF. The CDR3 bases are TGTGCCAGCAGCTTAGAGCGGAGGAACACTGAAGCTTTCTTT.

This sequence joins TRBV5-3 and TRBJ2-7; 9 positions match TRBD2. TRBV5-3 qualifies as an ORF whose function is uncertain. Trimming removed 8 bases from V and 2 bases from J; junction bases left unmatched: 17. The CDR3 covers 17 residues. CDR3 bases: TGTGCCAGGAACACCGAACTCGTGCGGGGGGGACCCTACGAGCAGTACTTC. It translates to CARNTELVRGGPYEQYF.

V is TRBV18 and J is TRBJ1-1; tentatively, D is TRBD1 (5 bases). Deletions cut 5 bases from V and 1 base from J, with 11 bases between. Per the germline V gene, CDR1 is KGHSH and CDR2 is LQKENI. The CDR3 consists of 14 residues. CDR3 sequence (DNA): TGTGCCAGCTCAGCGGGACCCAGGAACACTGAAGCTTTCTTT. The encoded protein is CASSAGPRNTEAFF.

This chain joins TRBV2 and TRBJ2-7, with D possibly being TRBD1 (6 bases). Germline values: CDR1 SNHLY, CDR2 FYNNEI. V dropped 6 bases and J dropped 3 bases, with 27 bases sitting between them. There are 18 residues in the CDR3. The CDR3 nucleotides are TGTGCCAGCAGAGAGGTCCCTTTACAGGGTTTCCCTTACTACGAGCAGTACTTC. This translates into CASREVPLQGFPYYEQYF.

V gene TRBV5-1 combines with J gene TRBJ2-1; no reliable D call. CDR3 length: 15 residues. Per germline, CDR1 SGHRS and CDR2 YFSETQ. Trimming took off 3 bases at V and 2 bases at J, with 12 bases between the two ends. The CDR3 nucleotides read TGCGCCAGCAGCTCAAGATGGCAGGCCTACAATGAGCAGTTCTTC. This codes for CASSSRWQAYNEQFF.

J is TRBJ1-1 and V is TRBV3-1 (or the pseudogene TRBV3-2); D unclear. Trimming took 3 bases from V and 1 from J, leaving 6 bases between them. The length of the CDR3 is 13 residues. CDR1 is LGHDT, CDR2 YNNKEL, per germline (reference sequence). This CDR3 reads CASSQAGNTEAFF. DNA for the CDR3: TGTGCCAGCAGCCAGGCAGGGAACACTGAAGCTTTCTTT.

This clone has a single count. Other DNA sequences in the same sample also yield this CDR3. The V call is TRBV5-1, the J call TRBJ1-6; unclear D gene. The CDR3 spans 14 residues. Trimming pared 4 bases from V and 4 bases from J, leaving 9 bases between. Germline lookup yields CDR1 SGHRS and CDR2 YFSETQ. As DNA, the CDR3 is TGCGCCAGCAGCCCTGGGAGTTATAATTCACCCCTCCACTTT. It is translated as CASSPGSYNSPLHF. Complete variable domain (other parts from reference TRBV5-1 and TRBJ1-6): KAGVTQTPRYLIKTRGQQVTLSCSPISGHRSVSWYQQTPGQGLQFLFEYFSETQRNKGNFPGRFSGRQFSNSRSEMNVSTLELGDSALYLCASSPGSYNSPLHFGNGTRLTVT.

This clone was picked up one time. This chain connects TRBV7-3 to TRBJ1-1; possible D gene TRBD1, 5 bases. The V end lost 2 bases, the J end lost 1 base, and 14 bases lay between the germline ends. The CDR3 is made up of 16 amino acids. CDR1 is SGHTA and CDR2 is FQGTGA in the germline V gene. The CDR3, as DNA: TGTGCCAGCAGCTTACGGCCGGGACTCAAGAACACTGAAGCTTTCTTT. Its translation is CASSLRPGLKNTEAFF.

Comments on this clone: Distinct nucleotide sequences in the sample also encode this CDR3. The chain carries TRBV20-1 and TRBJ2-3, with D possibly matching TRBD2 (5 bases). The CDR3 covers 13 residues. V lost 3 bases, J lost 1 base, and 8 bases lay in between. Germline V CDR1 and CDR2: DFQATT, SNEGSKA (reference sequence). The CDR3 DNA reads TGCAGTGCTAGTCCCGGGGGCACAGATACGCAGTATTTT. Protein: CSASPGGTDTQYF.

Written as DNA, the CDR3 is TGTGCCAGCCAAGGGAGCTCTGGAAACACCATATATTTT. Translated: CASQGSSGNTIYF. The chain carries TRBV6-5 and TRBJ1-3; the D is unclear. The CDR3 totals 13 residues. The V gene's germline CDR1 is MNHEY and CDR2 SVGAGI. V was shortened by 8 bases and J by 0 bases, with 8 bases between the two germline ends.

J is TRBJ2-7 and V is TRBV5-4, with TRBD1 matching over 8 bases. Germline CDR1 is SGHNT and CDR2 is YYREEE (reference sequence). The CDR3 is 15 amino acids. V lost 4 bases and J lost 0; bases outside the gene matches: 6. The CDR3 DNA is TGTGCCAGCAGCAGGGACAGGTTTAGCTCCTACGAGCAGTACTTC. This gives the protein CASSRDRFSSYEQYF.

The chain couples TRBV10-3 to TRBJ1-5; no firm D call. Trimming took off 6 bases at V and 10 bases at J, with 19 bases between the two ends. Germline V gene sequence: CDR1 ENHRY, CDR2 SYGVKD. The length of the CDR3 is 14 residues. The CDR3 nucleotides read TGTGCCATCAGAACCAGCAGGTCCGGTGGTCCCCAGCATTTT. It specifies CAIRTSRSGGPQHF.

The chain has TRBV11-2 and TRBJ1-3; D possibly corresponds to TRBD1 (5 bases). Germline V lookup: CDR1 SGHAT, CDR2 FQNNGV. The CDR3 is 17 residues long. V was pared by 3 bases and J by 1 base, with 16 bases between. DNA of the CDR3: TGTGCCAGCAGCTTGGAACCCGACAGTCTGTCTGGAAACACCATATATTTT. Amino acid sequence: CASSLEPDSLSGNTIYF.

The genes are TRBV30 and TRBJ1-2; D remains ambiguous. Trimming cost V 3 bases and J 5 bases, with 7 bases left between them. Germline values: CDR1 GTSNPN, CDR2 SVGIG (reference sequence). This CDR3 comprises 11 residues. Written as DNA, the CDR3 is TGTGCCTGGAGCTTATATTATGGCTACACCTTC. Translated, it gives CAWSLYYGYTF.

The genes are TRBV5-1 and TRBJ2-3; TRBD1 matches at 8 bases. Germline loops: CDR1 SGHRS, CDR2 YFSETQ. The CDR3 totals 16 residues. The junction had 8 bases not matched to a gene; V was cut back by 2 bases and J by 3 bases. In DNA form, the CDR3 reads TGCGCCAGCAGCTTTCGGGCAGGGGGCGGAACAGATACGCAGTATTTT. Translating gives CASSFRAGGGTDTQYF.

The chain joins TRBV10-3 to TRBJ2-3; D perhaps matches TRBD2 (5 bases). Between the trimmed V and J ends, which lost 0 bases and 2 bases, there was a span of 9 bases. Per the germline V gene, CDR1 is ENHRY and CDR2 is SYGVKD. CDR3 length: 15 amino acids. The CDR3 nucleotides read TGTGCCATCAGTGAGTCATCCGGGGTCACAGATACGCAGTATTTT. Translation gives CAISESSGVTDTQYF.

The rearrangement joins TRBV9 to TRBJ1-2; D possibly corresponds to TRBD1 (5 bases). The germline V gene has CDR1 SGDLS and CDR2 YYNGEE. Trimming removed 4 bases at V and 8 bases at J, with 24 bases between. This CDR3 is 16 amino acids long. CDR3 amino acids: CASSTPRGEEVDGYTF. In nucleotides, the CDR3 is TGTGCCAGCAGCACCCCTCGGGGGGAAGAAGTGGACGGCTACACCTTC.

The V and J genes are TRBV6-5 and TRBJ1-5, with D perhaps TRBD1 (5 bases). There are 14 residues in the CDR3. Germline CDR1 reads MNHEY; CDR2 reads SVGAGI. The V gene lost 0 bases and the J gene lost 2 bases, with 5 bases spanning the gap. CDR3 protein: CASSYSTGNQPQHF. The DNA of the CDR3 is TGTGCCAGCAGTTACTCGACAGGCAATCAGCCCCAGCATTTT.

This clone was detected only once. This chain uses TRBV25-1 with TRBJ2-5; D is possibly TRBD1 (7 bases). The CDR3 length is 13 residues. Trimming removed 4 bases at V and 5 bases at J, with 11 bases between. CDR1 and CDR2 from the germline V gene are MGHDK and SYGVNS. CDR3 DNA sequence: TGTGCCAGCAGTGTCTCAGGGGGGGAGACCCAGTACTTC. This encodes CASSVSGGETQYF. Full variable domain (remainder filled in from reference TRBV25-1 and TRBJ2-5): EADIYQTPRYLVIGTGKKITLECSQTMGHDKMYWYQQDPGMELHLIHYSYGVNSTEKGDLSSESTVSRIRTEHFPLTLESARPSHTSQYLCASSVSGGETQYFGPGTRLLVL.

The J gene is TRBJ2-6, the V gene TRBV27; D possibly corresponds to TRBD2 (6 bases). CDR3 length: 14 amino acids. CDR1 and CDR2 (germline): MNHEY, SMNVEV (reference sequence). Trimming shortened V by 7 bases and J by 4 bases, and 11 bases separated the two germline ends. CDR3 DNA sequence: TGTGCCAGCAACCGGGGGTACGGGGCCAACGTCCTGACTTTC. Translation gives CASNRGYGANVLTF.